This TCR beta chain was obtained from a study of blood T cells in healthy people across ages. At least 5 micrograms of total RNA were extracted per sample. General observations from the study: Greater diversity and more naive CD4+ cells were seen in long-lived donors than in aged donors.

The use of a sample-barcoded 5' primer and a J-beta primer mix characterized a second PCR of roughly 7 to 11 cycles. TCRdb processed the 5' RACE reads anew with MiXCR; each CDR3 protein has one entry. This sample has around 870,000 distinct CDR3 sequences; 29% occur once, and the top ten carry 15% to 20%. This CDR3 comprises 16 residues. V was shortened by 2 bases and J by 0 bases, with 11 bases between the two germline ends. CDR1 and CDR2 from the germline V gene are SGHTA and FQGNSA. Comments on this clonotype: Its antigen is currently unknown.

The sequencing input was blood. The source is a woman of 80 years or more in good health. V usage is TRBV7-2 and J usage is TRBJ1-3; D not resolved. The CDR3 is CASSLRPPSSGNTIYF. CDR3 DNA: TGTGCCAGCAGCTTAAGGCCGCCCAGCTCTGGAAACACCATATATTTT.